This T cell receptor beta chain was recovered during a study of T cells expressing NK-cell markers. Study-wide context: HCMV seropositivity marked most of the eight sequenced donors; one was seronegative.

Whole-study results and caveats: Dominant NKG2C+ clonotypes in five to seven donors made up about 1.0-7.0% of CD8+ T cells. There remained a lack of clarity about HCMV specificity of expanded NKG2C+ T cell clones. Among several donors, these clonotypes also ranked first in the CD3+CD56-NKG2C+ fraction.

On this clonotype itself: The antigen remains unidentified.

This CDR3 region has 11 residues. The germline gives CDR1 SGHRS, CDR2 YFSETQ. Each CDR3 protein gets one entry in TCRdb, which reprocessed the 5' RACE reads and gives no DNA. The sample's table shows about 540,000 distinct CDR3 sequences. This rearrangement joins TRBV5-1 to TRBJ1-1. Sequenced material: blood T cells: a sorted CD56 or NKG2C T cell subset, CD4+ or CD8+ T cells, or bulk PBMC T cells (not recorded which). The receptor was isolated from a man aged 18 to 29 in good health. CDR3 region: CASRQEGEAFF.